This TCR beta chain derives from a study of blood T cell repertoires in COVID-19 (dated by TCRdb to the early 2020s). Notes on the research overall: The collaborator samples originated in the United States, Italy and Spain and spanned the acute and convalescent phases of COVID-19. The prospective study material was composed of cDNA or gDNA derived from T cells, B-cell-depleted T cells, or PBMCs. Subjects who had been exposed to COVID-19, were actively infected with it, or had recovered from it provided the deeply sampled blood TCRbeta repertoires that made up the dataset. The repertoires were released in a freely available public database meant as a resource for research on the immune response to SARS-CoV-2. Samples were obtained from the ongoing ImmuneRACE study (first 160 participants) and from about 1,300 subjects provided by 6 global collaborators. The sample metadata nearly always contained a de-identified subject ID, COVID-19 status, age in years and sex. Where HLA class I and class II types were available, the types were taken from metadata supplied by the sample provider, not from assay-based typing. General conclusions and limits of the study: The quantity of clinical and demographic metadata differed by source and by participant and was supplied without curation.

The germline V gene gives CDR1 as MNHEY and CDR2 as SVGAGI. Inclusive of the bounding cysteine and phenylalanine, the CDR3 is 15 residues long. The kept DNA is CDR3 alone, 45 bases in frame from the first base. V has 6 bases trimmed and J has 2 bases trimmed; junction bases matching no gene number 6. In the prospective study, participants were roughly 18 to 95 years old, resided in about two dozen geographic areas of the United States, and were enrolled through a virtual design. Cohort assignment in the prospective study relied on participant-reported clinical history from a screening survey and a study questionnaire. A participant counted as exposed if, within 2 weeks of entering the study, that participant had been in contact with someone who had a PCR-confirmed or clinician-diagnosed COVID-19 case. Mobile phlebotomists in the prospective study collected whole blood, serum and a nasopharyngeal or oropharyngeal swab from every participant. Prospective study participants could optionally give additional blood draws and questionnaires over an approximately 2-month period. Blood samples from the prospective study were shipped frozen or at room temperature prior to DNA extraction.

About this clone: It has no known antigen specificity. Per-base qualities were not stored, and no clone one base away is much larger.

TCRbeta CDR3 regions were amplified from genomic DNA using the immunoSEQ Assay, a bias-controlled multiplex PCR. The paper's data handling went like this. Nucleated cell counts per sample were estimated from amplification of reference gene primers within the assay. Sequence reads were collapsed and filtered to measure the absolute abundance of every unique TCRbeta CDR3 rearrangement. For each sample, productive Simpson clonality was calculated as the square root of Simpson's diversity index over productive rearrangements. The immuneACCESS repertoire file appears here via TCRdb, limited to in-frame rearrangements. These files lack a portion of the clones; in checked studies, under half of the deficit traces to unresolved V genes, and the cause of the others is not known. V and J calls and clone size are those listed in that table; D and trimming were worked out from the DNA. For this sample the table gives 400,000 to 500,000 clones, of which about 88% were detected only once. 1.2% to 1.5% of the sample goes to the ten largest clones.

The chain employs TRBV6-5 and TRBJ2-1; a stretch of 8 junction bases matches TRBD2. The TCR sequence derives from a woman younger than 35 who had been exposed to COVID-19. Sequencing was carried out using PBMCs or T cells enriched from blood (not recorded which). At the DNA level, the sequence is TGTGCCAGCAGCCGGACTAGCCCCCCCTACAATGAGCAGTTCTTC. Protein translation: CASSRTSPPYNEQFF.